Presented here are 3 T cell receptor beta chains from one specimen sequenced in a study of T-cell memory formation after mild COVID-19 (dated by TCRdb to the early 2020s). Library prep was done by 5' RACE. Sequencing took place on an Illumina NovaSeq 6000. TCRdb reprocessing: public reads trimmed at Q25 with fastp, clones called with MiXCR, in-frame beta chains kept. One record per CDR3 amino acid sequence lists the most common genes and DNA. The sample data list hundreds of thousands of distinct CDR3 sequences, and around 15% of these were observed just once. The ten largest make up roughly 23% of the sample. The sample consisted of PBMCs or a T cell subset sorted from them (not recorded which). These receptors all stem from a man younger than 35 who had mild COVID-19 (a few samples of this study predate the infection). The sample titles of this study are shuffled in the database, so cell type and time point are left out; the donor was told from shared clones.

This chain connects TRBV4-1 to TRBJ1-2; possible D gene TRBD1, 6 bases. Germline values: CDR1 MGHRA, CDR2 YSYEKL. The germline V and J ends were trimmed by 7 bases and 4 bases, with 22 bases remaining between them. The CDR3 extends over 16 amino acids. The CDR3 region is CASNTGAGEVLYGYTF. CDR3 nucleotide sequence: TGCGCCAGCAACACCGGGGCAGGGGAAGTTCTCTATGGCTACACCTTC.

The V call is TRBV10-2, the J call TRBJ2-7; TRBD1 matches 10 bases. This CDR3 has 15 residues. J lost 0 bases, V lost 8 bases, and 7 bases had no gene match. Germline CDR1 WSHSY, CDR2 SAAADI. The CDR3 bases are TGCGCCAGCCGTTTGGGACAGGGGTCCTCCTACGAGCAGTACGTC. It yields the protein CASRLGQGSSYEQYV.

This clonotype was seen a handful of times. This chain connects TRBV28 to TRBJ2-5; 9 bases are shared with TRBD2. The germline V gene has CDR1 MDHEN and CDR2 SYDVKM. J was trimmed by 3 bases and V by 6 bases; bases with no gene match: 8. The CDR3 extends over 15 amino acids. Here the CDR3 reads CASRGGGADEETQYF. In DNA, the CDR3 is TGTGCCAGCAGGGGCGGGGGGGCCGATGAAGAGACCCAGTACTTC. Full variable domain (outside the CDR3, taken from reference TRBV28 and TRBJ2-5): DVKVTQSSRYLVKRTGEKVFLECVQDMDHENMFWYRQDPGLGLRLIYFSYDVKMKEKGDIPEGYSVSREKKERFSLILESASTNQTSMYLCASRGGGADEETQYFGPGTRLLVL.